This T cell receptor beta chain was identified during a study of T-cell memory formation after mild COVID-19. Study findings and constraints: Among contracting clones, CD4+ were mainly CM/EM and CD8+ enriched in EMRA. While clones contracting from day 15 to 85 were balanced between CD4 and CD8, later expanders leaned CD4+.

CDR3 length: 15 residues. V lost 5 bases to trimming and J lost 4 bases; unmatched junction nucleotides: 9. Looked up from germline, CDR1 is SGHTA and CDR2 is FQGTGA. This clonotype was detected a few times. The antigen remains undetermined. Each CDR3 protein is one row after TCRdb ran MiXCR on the 5' RACE reads. The sample contains 530,000 or so distinct CDR3 sequences, approximately 15% of which appear only once. The material sequenced was PBMCs or a T cell subset sorted from them (not recorded which). This chain links TRBV7-3 with TRBJ2-5; 8 positions match TRBD2. The TCR sequence derives from an adult woman who had mild COVID-19 (a few samples of this study predate the infection). Cell type and time point are not known. The DNA for the CDR3 is TGTGCCAGCAGCCTCAGCGGGGGAGTAGGAGAGACCCAGTACTTC. Protein sequence: CASSLSGGVGETQYF.